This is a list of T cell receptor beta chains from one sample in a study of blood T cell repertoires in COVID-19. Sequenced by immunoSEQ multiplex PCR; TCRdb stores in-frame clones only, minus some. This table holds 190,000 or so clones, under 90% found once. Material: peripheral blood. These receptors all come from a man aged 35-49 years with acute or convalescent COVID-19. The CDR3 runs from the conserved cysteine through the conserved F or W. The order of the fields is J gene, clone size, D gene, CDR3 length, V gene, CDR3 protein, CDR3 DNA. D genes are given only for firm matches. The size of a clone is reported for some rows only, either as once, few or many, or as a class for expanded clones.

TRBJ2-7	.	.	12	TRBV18	CASSPLGGEQYF	TGTGCCAGCTCACCACTTGGAGGCGAGCAGTACTTC
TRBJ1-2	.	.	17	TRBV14	CASSQRSRQVGNYGYTF	TGTGCCAGCAGCCAACGATCAAGACAGGTCGGAAACTATGGCTACACCTTC
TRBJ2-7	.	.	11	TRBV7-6	CASGTGREQYF	TGTGCCAGCGGTACCGGTCGGGAGCAGTACTTC
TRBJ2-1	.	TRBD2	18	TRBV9	CASSPGRVAGGLRDEQFF	TGTGCCAGCAGCCCAGGGCGAGTAGCGGGGGGGCTTAGGGATGAGCAGTTCTTC
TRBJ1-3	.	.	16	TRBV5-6	CASSSTGLRSGNTIYF	TGTGCCAGCAGCTCTACCGGACTCAGATCTGGAAACACCATATATTTT
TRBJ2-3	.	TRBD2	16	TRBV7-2	CASSPRLAGGADTQYF	TGTGCCAGCAGCCCTCGACTAGCGGGGGGTGCAGATACGCAGTATTTT
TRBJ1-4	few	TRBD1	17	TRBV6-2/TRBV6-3	CASSYMDSGTANEKLFF	TGTGCCAGCAGTTACATGGATTCCGGGACAGCTAATGAAAAACTGTTTTTT
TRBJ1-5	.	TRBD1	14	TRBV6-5	CASRTTGYGQPQHF	TGTGCCAGCAGAACGACAGGGTACGGGCAGCCCCAGCATTTT
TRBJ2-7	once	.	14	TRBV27	CASSSKPVPYEQYF	TGTGCCAGCAGTTCGAAACCAGTCCCCTACGAGCAGTACTTC
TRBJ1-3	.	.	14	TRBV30	CAWSDWGAGNTIYF	TGTGCCTGGAGCGATTGGGGAGCTGGAAACACCATATATTTT
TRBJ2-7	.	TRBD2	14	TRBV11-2	CASSRTSGGYEQYF	TGTGCCAGCAGCAGGACTAGCGGGGGATACGAGCAGTACTTC
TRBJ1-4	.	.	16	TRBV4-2	CASSQELRGGSEKLFF	TGTGCCAGCAGCCAAGAATTAAGAGGGGGATCTGAAAAACTGTTTTTT
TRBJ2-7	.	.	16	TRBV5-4	CASSFGGRGRMGEQYF	TGTGCCAGCAGCTTTGGTGGCAGGGGACGGATGGGGGAGCAGTACTTC
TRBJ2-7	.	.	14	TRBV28	CASSLRARGNEQYF	TGTGCCAGCAGTTTAAGGGCCAGGGGAAACGAGCAGTACTTC
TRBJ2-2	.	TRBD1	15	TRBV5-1	CASSFGTGGTGELFF	TGCGCCAGCAGCTTTGGGACAGGGGGTACCGGGGAGCTGTTTTTT
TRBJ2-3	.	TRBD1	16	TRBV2	CASSGGQGVRTDTQYF	TGTGCCAGCAGTGGAGGACAGGGCGTTCGCACAGATACGCAGTATTTT
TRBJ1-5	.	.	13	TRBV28	CASSFNQNQPQHF	TGTGCCAGCAGTTTTAATCAGAATCAGCCCCAGCATTTT
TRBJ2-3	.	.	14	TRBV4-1	CASSQDLAQDTQYF	TGCGCCAGCAGCCAAGACCTAGCGCAAGATACGCAGTATTTT
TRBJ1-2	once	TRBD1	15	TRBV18	CASSHPLTGAYGYTF	TGTGCCAGCTCCCACCCCTTGACAGGGGCCTATGGCTACACCTTC
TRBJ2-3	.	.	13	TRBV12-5	CASGYRGPYTQYF	TGTGCTAGTGGTTATCGGGGTCCGTATACGCAGTATTTT
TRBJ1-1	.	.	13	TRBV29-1	CSVEGTPNTEAFF	TGCAGCGTTGAGGGGACACCGAACACTGAAGCTTTCTTT
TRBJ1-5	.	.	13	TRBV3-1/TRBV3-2	CASSRGVLQSQHF	TGTGCCAGCAGCCGCGGGGTCCTTCAGAGCCAGCATTTT
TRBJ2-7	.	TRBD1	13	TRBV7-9	CASSRDRDGEQYF	TGTGCCAGCAGCCGGGACAGGGACGGCGAGCAGTACTTC
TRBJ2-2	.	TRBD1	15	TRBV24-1	CATRAGTGWLWELFF	TGTGCCACCAGGGCTGGGACAGGGTGGCTCTGGGAGCTGTTTTTT
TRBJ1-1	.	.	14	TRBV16	CASSQAPGNTEAFF	TGTGCCAGCAGCCAAGCCCCGGGGAACACTGAAGCTTTCTTT
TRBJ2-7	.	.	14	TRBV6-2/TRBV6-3	CASSYGQRSYEQYF	TGTGCCAGCAGTTACGGACAGAGGAGCTACGAGCAGTACTTC
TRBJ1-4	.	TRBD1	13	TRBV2	CASTGQPEEKLFF	TGTGCCAGCACGGGACAGCCCGAGGAAAAACTGTTTTTT
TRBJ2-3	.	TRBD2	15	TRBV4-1	CASSQALAGGDTQYF	TGCGCCAGCAGCCAAGCGCTAGCGGGGGGAGATACGCAGTATTTT
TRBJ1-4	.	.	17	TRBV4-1	CASSQETLASTNEKLFF	TGCGCCAGCAGCCAAGAAACCTTGGCCTCAACTAATGAAAAACTGTTTTTT
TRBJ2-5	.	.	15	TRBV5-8	CASSLEQGRQETQYF	TGTGCCAGCAGCTTGGAGCAGGGTAGACAAGAGACCCAGTACTTC
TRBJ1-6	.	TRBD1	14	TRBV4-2	CASRQVAGGSPLHF	TGTGCCAGCAGACAAGTTGCAGGGGGCTCACCCCTCCACTTT
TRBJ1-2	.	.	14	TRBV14	CASSPLAYRNGYTF	TGTGCCAGCAGCCCCCTGGCCTACAGGAATGGCTACACCTTC
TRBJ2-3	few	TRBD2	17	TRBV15	CATAGGHSTRLTDTQYF	TGTGCCACCGCGGGGGGACACAGCACCCGACTCACAGATACGCAGTATTTT
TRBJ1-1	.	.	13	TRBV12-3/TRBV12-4	CASRPNEVFEAFF	TGTGCCAGCAGACCAAATGAGGTTTTCGAAGCTTTCTTT
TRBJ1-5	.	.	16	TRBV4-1	CASSQAAENYNQPQHF	TGCGCCAGCAGCCAAGCCGCAGAGAACTACAATCAGCCCCAGCATTTT
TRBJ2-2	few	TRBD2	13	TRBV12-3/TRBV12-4	CASDSGGTGELFF	TGTGCCAGCGACAGCGGGGGCACCGGGGAGCTGTTTTTT
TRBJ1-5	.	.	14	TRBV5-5	CASSFTDSNQPQHF	TGTGCCAGCAGCTTTACAGATAGCAATCAGCCCCAGCATTTT
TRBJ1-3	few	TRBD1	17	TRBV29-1	CSVEDETGPRGGNTIYF	TGCAGCGTTGAAGACGAGACAGGGCCTCGGGGTGGAAACACCATATATTTT
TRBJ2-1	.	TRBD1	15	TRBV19	CASSQRQGVYNEQFF	TGTGCCAGTAGTCAACGACAGGGGGTTTACAATGAGCAGTTCTTC
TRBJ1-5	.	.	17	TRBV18	CASSPRAPRGSNQPQHF	TGTGCCAGCTCACCACGGGCTCCGCGGGGTAGCAATCAGCCCCAGCATTTT